These T cell receptor beta chains were read from a single sample in a study of early T cells in non-severe SARS-CoV-2 infection. TCRdb reprocessed the 5' RACE reads via MiXCR and lists one record per CDR3 protein. The sample records roughly 54,000 distinct CDR3 sequences, around 5.6% being singletons. Sequencing used whole blood. The receptors derive from an adult who was a healthcare worker with PCR-confirmed SARS-CoV-2 infection or an uninfected control (not recorded which). Both conserved end residues are part of each CDR3. D genes are given only for firm matches. Not all rows give a size; the values are once, few, many and, for expanded clones, a class.

J gene: TRBJ1-1; clone size: -; D gene: -; V gene: TRBV5-6; CDR3 protein: CASSFTQANTEAFF; CDR3 DNA: TGTGCCAGCAGCTTTACACAAGCTAACACTGAAGCTTTCTTT
J gene: TRBJ2-4; clone size: many; D gene: -; V gene: TRBV29-1; CDR3 protein: CSVAAKSNIQYF; CDR3 DNA: TGCAGCGTTGCGGCTAAATCAAACATTCAGTACTTC
J gene: TRBJ2-3; clone size: -; D gene: -; V gene: TRBV2; CDR3 protein: CASSDRLTDTQYF; CDR3 DNA: TGTGCCAGCAGTGACCGACTCACAGATACGCAGTATTTT
J gene: TRBJ2-2; clone size: many; D gene: -; V gene: TRBV24-1; CDR3 protein: CATSDIPGRTGTGELFF; CDR3 DNA: TGTGCCACCAGTGATATCCCGGGACGGACGGGGACCGGGGAGCTGTTTTTT
J gene: TRBJ2-1; clone size: many; D gene: TRBD2; V gene: TRBV7-6; CDR3 protein: CASSLRGRASGVDEQFF; CDR3 DNA: TGTGCCAGCAGCTTACGGGGGAGGGCCTCAGGTGTGGATGAGCAGTTCTTC
J gene: TRBJ2-5; clone size: -; D gene: TRBD1; V gene: TRBV4-1; CDR3 protein: CASSQGDRDQETQYF; CDR3 DNA: TGCGCCAGCAGCCAAGGGGACAGGGACCAAGAGACCCAGTACTTC
J gene: TRBJ1-4; clone size: many; D gene: -; V gene: TRBV7-2; CDR3 protein: CATPGVGVATNEKLFF; CDR3 DNA: TGTGCCACCCCCGGGGTTGGGGTCGCAACTAATGAAAAACTGTTTTTT
J gene: TRBJ2-5; clone size: many; D gene: -; V gene: TRBV20-1; CDR3 protein: CSAREYETQYF; CDR3 DNA: TGCAGTGCTAGAGAGTATGAGACCCAGTACTTC
J gene: TRBJ1-5; clone size: few; D gene: -; V gene: TRBV12-3/TRBV12-4; CDR3 protein: CASSPQGARGQPQHF; CDR3 DNA: TGTGCCAGCAGCCCACAGGGTGCGCGAGGCCAGCCCCAGCATTTT
J gene: TRBJ2-3; clone size: -; D gene: TRBD1; V gene: TRBV2; CDR3 protein: CASSELGQRTDTQYF; CDR3 DNA: TGTGCCAGCAGTGAATTGGGACAGCGCACAGATACGCAGTATTTT
J gene: TRBJ1-1; clone size: many; D gene: -; V gene: TRBV11-2; CDR3 protein: CASTPPTLRTEAFF; CDR3 DNA: TGTGCCAGCACCCCACCCACTTTACGAACTGAAGCTTTCTTT
J gene: TRBJ2-1; clone size: few; D gene: TRBD2; V gene: TRBV11-1; CDR3 protein: CASRLGRASGRLYNEQFF; CDR3 DNA: TGTGCCAGCAGACTCGGTCGAGCTAGCGGGAGGCTGTACAATGAGCAGTTCTTC
J gene: TRBJ2-5; clone size: many; D gene: TRBD2; V gene: TRBV5-4; CDR3 protein: CASSPGGLLDTQYF; CDR3 DNA: TGTGCCAGCAGCCCGGGGGGACTCTTAGACACCCAGTACTTC
J gene: TRBJ2-1; clone size: many; D gene: -; V gene: TRBV20-1; CDR3 protein: CSARDGTKSYNEQFF; CDR3 DNA: TGCAGTGCTAGAGATGGGACCAAATCCTACAATGAGCAGTTCTTC
J gene: TRBJ2-4; clone size: -; D gene: TRBD1; V gene: TRBV5-4; CDR3 protein: CASSIPGTGSNIQYF; CDR3 DNA: TGTGCCAGCAGCATCCCCGGGACAGGGTCTAACATTCAGTACTTC
J gene: TRBJ2-3; clone size: many; D gene: TRBD2; V gene: TRBV7-2; CDR3 protein: CASSLVASGGTDTQYF; CDR3 DNA: TGTGCCAGCAGCTTAGTAGCTAGCGGGGGCACAGATACGCAGTATTTT
J gene: TRBJ2-2; clone size: few; D gene: -; V gene: TRBV6-4; CDR3 protein: CASSDSRDTGELFF; CDR3 DNA: TGTGCCAGCAGTGACTCGAGGGACACCGGGGAGCTGTTTTTT
J gene: TRBJ2-5; clone size: many; D gene: -; V gene: TRBV30; CDR3 protein: CAWSVFRGDQETQYF; CDR3 DNA: TGTGCCTGGAGTGTATTCAGGGGCGACCAAGAGACCCAGTACTTC
J gene: TRBJ2-3; clone size: -; D gene: -; V gene: TRBV7-3; CDR3 protein: CASSSKQGSTQYF; CDR3 DNA: TGTGCCAGCAGCTCTAAACAGGGAAGCACGCAGTATTTT
J gene: TRBJ2-3; clone size: few; D gene: -; V gene: TRBV5-4; CDR3 protein: CASRFDSVGTDTQYF; CDR3 DNA: TGTGCCAGCAGATTTGACAGCGTGGGGACAGATACGCAGTATTTT
J gene: TRBJ2-3; clone size: many; D gene: -; V gene: TRBV18; CDR3 protein: CASSPTRQPASTDTQYF; CDR3 DNA: TGTGCCAGCTCACCAACCAGACAGCCAGCTAGCACAGATACGCAGTATTTT
J gene: TRBJ2-5; clone size: few; D gene: -; V gene: TRBV6-2/TRBV6-3; CDR3 protein: CASSYASADRHF; CDR3 DNA: TGTGCCAGCAGTTATGCGTCGGCCGACAGGCACTTC
J gene: TRBJ2-1; clone size: many; D gene: TRBD1; V gene: TRBV11-2; CDR3 protein: CASSPTRTGKGLDEQFF; CDR3 DNA: TGTGCCAGCAGCCCCACCCGGACAGGGAAGGGCTTGGATGAGCAGTTCTTC
J gene: TRBJ2-1; clone size: few; D gene: -; V gene: TRBV6-2/TRBV6-3; CDR3 protein: CASSFRGADNEQFF; CDR3 DNA: TGTGCCAGCAGTTTTAGGGGGGCGGACAATGAGCAGTTCTTC
J gene: TRBJ2-7; clone size: few; D gene: TRBD2; V gene: TRBV4-2; CDR3 protein: CASSQASGGNYEQYF; CDR3 DNA: TGTGCCAGCAGCCAAGCTAGCGGGGGGAACTACGAGCAGTACTTC
J gene: TRBJ1-1; clone size: few; D gene: TRBD1; V gene: TRBV7-2; CDR3 protein: CASSLVPGQGFAEAFF; CDR3 DNA: TGTGCCAGCAGCTTAGTACCGGGACAGGGGTTTGCTGAAGCTTTCTTT
J gene: TRBJ2-1; clone size: many; D gene: TRBD1; V gene: TRBV5-6; CDR3 protein: CASSETGRGYNEQFF; CDR3 DNA: TGTGCCAGCAGCGAGACAGGGCGCGGCTACAATGAGCAGTTCTTC
J gene: TRBJ1-1; clone size: -; D gene: -; V gene: TRBV11-2; CDR3 protein: CASSPDGVTEAFF; CDR3 DNA: TGTGCCAGCAGCCCAGATGGGGTTACTGAAGCTTTCTTT
J gene: TRBJ2-2; clone size: -; D gene: TRBD2; V gene: TRBV12-3/TRBV12-4; CDR3 protein: CASSLAGLAGGTGELFF; CDR3 DNA: TGTGCCAGCAGTTTAGCGGGACTAGCGGGGGGCACCGGGGAGCTGTTTTTT
J gene: TRBJ2-3; clone size: -; D gene: -; V gene: TRBV29-1; CDR3 protein: CSLRGAGTDTQYF; CDR3 DNA: TGCAGCCTGAGGGGGGCTGGCACAGATACGCAGTATTTT
J gene: TRBJ2-3; clone size: -; D gene: TRBD2; V gene: TRBV20-1; CDR3 protein: CSAGLAGGDTQYF; CDR3 DNA: TGCAGTGCTGGACTAGCGGGAGGGGATACGCAGTATTTT
J gene: TRBJ2-3; clone size: many; D gene: -; V gene: TRBV7-9; CDR3 protein: CASSLNQGGTDTQYF; CDR3 DNA: TGTGCCAGCAGCTTAAACCAGGGAGGAACAGATACGCAGTATTTT
J gene: TRBJ2-7; clone size: many; D gene: -; V gene: TRBV21-1; CDR3 protein: CASSHPSLPSAGSYEQYF; CDR3 DNA: TGTGCCAGCAGCCACCCATCACTCCCGTCTGCGGGTTCCTACGAGCAGTACTTC
J gene: TRBJ1-2; clone size: many; D gene: TRBD1; V gene: TRBV7-9; CDR3 protein: CASSRRQGRDYGYTF; CDR3 DNA: TGTGCCAGCAGTCGTAGACAGGGAAGAGACTATGGCTACACCTTC
J gene: TRBJ2-2; clone size: few; D gene: -; V gene: TRBV27; CDR3 protein: CASSLNMNTGELFF; CDR3 DNA: TGTGCCAGCAGTTTAAATATGAACACCGGGGAGCTGTTTTTT
J gene: TRBJ1-2; clone size: few; D gene: -; V gene: TRBV7-8; CDR3 protein: CASSWGARPNYGYTF; CDR3 DNA: TGTGCCAGCAGCTGGGGTGCTAGGCCTAACTATGGCTACACCTTC
J gene: TRBJ2-1; clone size: few; D gene: TRBD1; V gene: TRBV12-3/TRBV12-4; CDR3 protein: CASSPSGTGGSYNEQFF; CDR3 DNA: TGTGCCAGCAGCCCTTCCGGGACAGGGGGCTCCTACAATGAGCAGTTCTTC
J gene: TRBJ2-7; clone size: -; D gene: TRBD2; V gene: TRBV7-2; CDR3 protein: CASSSLGAGAAWYEQYF; CDR3 DNA: TGTGCCAGCAGCTCCCTCGGGGCGGGAGCCGCATGGTACGAGCAGTACTTC
J gene: TRBJ2-3; clone size: -; D gene: -; V gene: TRBV7-2; CDR3 protein: CASSLVAGNLAGDTQYF; CDR3 DNA: TGTGCCAGCAGCTTGGTGGCGGGAAACCTCGCTGGAGATACGCAGTATTTT
J gene: TRBJ1-1; clone size: -; D gene: -; V gene: TRBV30; CDR3 protein: CAWSPGHNTEAFF; CDR3 DNA: TGTGCCTGGAGTCCGGGACATAACACTGAAGCTTTCTTT
J gene: TRBJ2-5; clone size: many; D gene: TRBD1; V gene: TRBV12-3/TRBV12-4; CDR3 protein: CASSPTGGSETQYF; CDR3 DNA: TGTGCCAGCAGTCCTACAGGGGGAAGTGAGACCCAGTACTTC
J gene: TRBJ2-2; clone size: many; D gene: TRBD1; V gene: TRBV5-6; CDR3 protein: CASSPGTGYRELFF; CDR3 DNA: TGTGCCAGCAGTCCCGGGACAGGGTACCGGGAGCTGTTTTTT
J gene: TRBJ2-1; clone size: few; D gene: -; V gene: TRBV9; CDR3 protein: CASSPGTGEQFF; CDR3 DNA: TGTGCCAGCAGCCCGGGGACCGGTGAGCAGTTCTTC
J gene: TRBJ2-5; clone size: -; D gene: TRBD2; V gene: TRBV20-1; CDR3 protein: CSAFGRAMYF; CDR3 DNA: TGCAGTGCCTTCGGGAGGGCGATGTACTTC
J gene: TRBJ2-2; clone size: many; D gene: TRBD2; V gene: TRBV20-1; CDR3 protein: CSARDARAGDTGELFF; CDR3 DNA: TGCAGTGCTAGAGATGCGCGAGCGGGAGACACCGGGGAGCTGTTTTTT
J gene: TRBJ1-6; clone size: -; D gene: TRBD1; V gene: TRBV27; CDR3 protein: CASSRDSKVSYNSPLHF; CDR3 DNA: TGTGCCAGCAGCCGGGACAGCAAAGTCTCCTATAATTCACCCCTCCACTTT
J gene: TRBJ2-7; clone size: many; D gene: TRBD1; V gene: TRBV28; CDR3 protein: CASSLGSIGGDEQYF; CDR3 DNA: TGTGCCAGCAGCCTAGGGAGCATAGGGGGCGACGAGCAGTACTTC
J gene: TRBJ2-5; clone size: few; D gene: -; V gene: TRBV14; CDR3 protein: CASSQLETQYF; CDR3 DNA: TGTGCCAGCAGCCAACTAGAGACCCAGTACTTC
J gene: TRBJ2-1; clone size: many; D gene: -; V gene: TRBV7-9; CDR3 protein: CASSLGDEQFF; CDR3 DNA: TGTGCCAGCAGCTTAGGAGACGAGCAGTTCTTC
J gene: TRBJ2-7; clone size: many; D gene: TRBD2; V gene: TRBV7-8; CDR3 protein: CASRYSSGGTYEQYF; CDR3 DNA: TGTGCCAGCAGGTACTCGAGCGGGGGGACCTACGAGCAGTACTTC
J gene: TRBJ2-2; clone size: -; D gene: -; V gene: TRBV6-5; CDR3 protein: CASSLRTSSTGELSF; CDR3 DNA: TGTGCCAGCAGTTTACGCACTAGCTCCACCGGGGAGCTGTCTTTT
J gene: TRBJ1-1; clone size: few; D gene: -; V gene: TRBV30; CDR3 protein: CAWSKHGNTEAFF; CDR3 DNA: TGTGCCTGGAGTAAACACGGGAACACTGAAGCTTTCTTT
J gene: TRBJ2-2; clone size: many; D gene: TRBD2; V gene: TRBV19; CDR3 protein: CASNMAGERNTGELFF; CDR3 DNA: TGTGCCAGTAATATGGCGGGGGAGAGGAACACCGGGGAGCTGTTTTTT
J gene: TRBJ2-3; clone size: many; D gene: -; V gene: TRBV7-9; CDR3 protein: CASSLGGSADTQYF; CDR3 DNA: TGTGCCAGCAGCTTAGGAGGGAGTGCAGATACGCAGTATTTT